The TCR beta chain described here comes from a study of PD-1 blockade in classical Hodgkin lymphoma. Noted time point: newly diagnosed, previously untreated cHL patient sample. The protocol was immunoSEQ multiplex PCR, while the TCRdb copy is restricted to in-frame clones and leaves out a portion. The sample consists of 17,000 or so clones, approximately 84% of them appearing once. There are 18 residues in the CDR3. Trimming removed 4 bases from V and 4 bases from J, with 24 bases in between. CDR1 SEHNR and CDR2 FQNEAQ come from the germline V gene (reference sequence). This clone was detected a few times. Its cognate antigen is unknown. The study, taken as a whole, reports: No one has yet defined what causes the repertoire differences, which may be disease activity or prior therapy.

The material sequenced was peripheral blood mononuclear cells (PBMCs). The source of this sequence is a human donor with classical Hodgkin lymphoma. The chain employs TRBV7-9 and TRBJ2-3; D tentatively fits TRBD1 or TRBD2 (5 bases each). Here the CDR3 DNA reads TGTGCCAGCAGCTACCCCACGGCCGGGACGCAAAACCCAGATACGCAGTATTTT. The encoded protein is CASSYPTAGTQNPDTQYF.